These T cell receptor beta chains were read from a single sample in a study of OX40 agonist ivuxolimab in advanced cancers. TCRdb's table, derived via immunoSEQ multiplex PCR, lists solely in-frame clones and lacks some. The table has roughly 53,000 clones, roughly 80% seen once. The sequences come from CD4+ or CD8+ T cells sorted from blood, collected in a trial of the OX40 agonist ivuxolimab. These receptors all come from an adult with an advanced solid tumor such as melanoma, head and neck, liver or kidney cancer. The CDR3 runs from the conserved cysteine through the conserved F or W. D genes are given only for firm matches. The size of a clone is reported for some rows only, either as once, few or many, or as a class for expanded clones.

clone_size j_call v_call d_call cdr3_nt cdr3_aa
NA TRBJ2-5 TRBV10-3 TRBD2 TGTGCCATAAGCGGGAGAGTGGGACAAGAGACCCAGTACTTC CAISGRVGQETQYF
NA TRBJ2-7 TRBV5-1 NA TGCGCCAGCAGCTTGGGCTTTCGCTACGAGCAGTACTTC CASSLGFRYEQYF
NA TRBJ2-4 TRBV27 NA TGTGCCAGCAGTTTAAAACCTGCGACACTAGCCAAAAACATTCAGTACTTC CASSLKPATLAKNIQYF
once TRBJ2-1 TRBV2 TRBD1 TGTGCCAGCAGTGTGACAGGGAGCTCCTACAATGAGCAGTTCTTC CASSVTGSSYNEQFF
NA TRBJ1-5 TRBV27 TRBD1 TGTGCCAGCAGTGGGAGTGGGACAGGGGGGACTCAGCCCCAGCATTTT CASSGSGTGGTQPQHF
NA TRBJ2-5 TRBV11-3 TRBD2 TGTGCCAGCAGCTTGAGCGGGAGTCCGGAGACCCAGTACTTC CASSLSGSPETQYF
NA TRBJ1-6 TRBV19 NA TGTGCCAGTAGTACCCGGCAGGGAATCTATAATTCACCCCTCCACTTT CASSTRQGIYNSPLHF
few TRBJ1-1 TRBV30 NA TGTGCCTGGAGTGTACAAGGGGCGTGGACTGAAGCTTTCTTT CAWSVQGAWTEAFF
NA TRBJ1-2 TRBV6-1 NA TGTGCCAGCAGTGAAGCGTCTCTAGGGATCTATGGCTACACCTTC CASSEASLGIYGYTF
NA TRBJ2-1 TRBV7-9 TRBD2 TGTGCCAGCAGCCCCCGGACTAGCGGGAGTGGGGTCTTC CASSPRTSGSGVF
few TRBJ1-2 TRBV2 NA TGTGCCAGCACTAGGACCGTGAACTATGGCTACACCTTC CASTRTVNYGYTF
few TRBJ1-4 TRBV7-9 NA TGTGCCAGCAGCTTCGGAGGGGTTGCAACTAATGAAAAACTGTTTTTT CASSFGGVATNEKLFF
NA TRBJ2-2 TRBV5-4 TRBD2 TGTGCCAGCAGCCAGACTAGCCCGAACACCGGGGAGCTGTTTTTT CASSQTSPNTGELFF
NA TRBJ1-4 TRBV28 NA TGTGCCAGCAGTTTCTTTGGGGGCCGCTCGCTGGATGAAAAACTGTTTTTT CASSFFGGRSLDEKLFF
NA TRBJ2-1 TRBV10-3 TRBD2 TGTGCCATCAGTGAGTCGAAAAGCGGGAGTTCCTTCAGGCAGTTCTTC CAISESKSGSSFRQFF
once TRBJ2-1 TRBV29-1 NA TGCAGCGTTGAACGACAGACAGGCAATGAGCAGTTCTTC CSVERQTGNEQFF
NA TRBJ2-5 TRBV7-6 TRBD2 TGTGCCAGCAGCTTAGAAGTACTAGCGGTTAAAGAAACCCAGTACTTC CASSLEVLAVKETQYF
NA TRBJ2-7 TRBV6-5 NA TGTGCCAGCAGTTACGCTGCGGGCTCCTACGAGCAGTACTTC CASSYAAGSYEQYF
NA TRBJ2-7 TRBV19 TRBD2 TGTGCCAGTAGTGAGAATAGACTAGCGGGAGTGTACGAGCAGTACTTC CASSENRLAGVYEQYF
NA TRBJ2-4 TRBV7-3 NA TGTGCCAGCAGCCGAGGACCTTGGGACATTCAGTACTTC CASSRGPWDIQYF
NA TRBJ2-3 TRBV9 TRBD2 TGTGCCAGCAGCGTAGAAGGGACTAGGGGGGGCGCAGATACGCAGTATTTT CASSVEGTRGGADTQYF
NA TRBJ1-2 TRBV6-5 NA TGTGCCAGCAGTCCTAAACAGGGAATAGATGGCTACACCTTC CASSPKQGIDGYTF
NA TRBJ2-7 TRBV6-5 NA TGTGCCAGCAGTTACTTCGGCGGGACGGGTTACGAGCAGTACTTC CASSYFGGTGYEQYF
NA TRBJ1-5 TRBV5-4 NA TGTGCCAGCAGCTTAAATTCAGGGTTCCAGCCCCAGCATTTT CASSLNSGFQPQHF
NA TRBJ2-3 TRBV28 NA TGTGCCAGCAGTTCGGGCGGGCGGCAGACAGATACGCAGTATTTT CASSSGGRQTDTQYF